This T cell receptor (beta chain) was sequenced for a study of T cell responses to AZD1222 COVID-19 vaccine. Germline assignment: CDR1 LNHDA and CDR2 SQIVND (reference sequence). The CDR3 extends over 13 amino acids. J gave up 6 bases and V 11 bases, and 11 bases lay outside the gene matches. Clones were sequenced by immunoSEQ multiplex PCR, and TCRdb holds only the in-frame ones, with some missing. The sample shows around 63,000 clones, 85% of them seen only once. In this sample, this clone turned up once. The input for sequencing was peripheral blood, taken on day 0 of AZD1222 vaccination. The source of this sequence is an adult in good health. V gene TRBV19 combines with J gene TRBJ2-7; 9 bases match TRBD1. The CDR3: CACKQGAAGEQYF. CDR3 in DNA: TGTGCCTGTAAACAGGGGGCAGCAGGCGAGCAGTACTTC.